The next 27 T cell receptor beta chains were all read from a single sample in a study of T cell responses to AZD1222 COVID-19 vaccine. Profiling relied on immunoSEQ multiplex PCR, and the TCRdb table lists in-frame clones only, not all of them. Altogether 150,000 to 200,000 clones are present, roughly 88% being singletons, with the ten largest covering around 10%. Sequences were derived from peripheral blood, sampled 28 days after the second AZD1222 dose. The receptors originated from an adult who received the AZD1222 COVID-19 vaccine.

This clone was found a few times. DNA of the CDR3: TGTGCCAGCAGCTTGAGTGGCACAAACCTCTCTGGAAACACCATATATTTT. Amino acids: CASSLSGTNLSGNTIYF. J is TRBJ1-3 and V is TRBV5-6; D unclear. Germline CDR1 and CDR2: SGHDT and YYEEEE. V lost 1 base to trimming and J lost 0 bases, with 14 bases between them. This CDR3 spans 17 amino acids.

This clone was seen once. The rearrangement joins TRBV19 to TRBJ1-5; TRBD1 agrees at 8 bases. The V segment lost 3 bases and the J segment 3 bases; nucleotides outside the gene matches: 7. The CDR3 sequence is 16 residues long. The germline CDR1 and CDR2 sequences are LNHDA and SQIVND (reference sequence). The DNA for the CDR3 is TGTGCCAGTAGTATGGACAGGGCGGGAATCAATCAGCCCCAGCATTTT. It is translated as CASSMDRAGINQPQHF.

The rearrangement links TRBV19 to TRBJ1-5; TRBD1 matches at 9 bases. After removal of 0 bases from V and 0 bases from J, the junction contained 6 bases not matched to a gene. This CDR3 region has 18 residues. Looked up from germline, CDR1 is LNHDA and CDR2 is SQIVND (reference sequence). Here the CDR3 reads CASSIDGTGTFSNQPQHF. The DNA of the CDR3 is TGTGCCAGTAGTATAGACGGGACAGGGACGTTTAGCAATCAGCCCCAGCATTTT.

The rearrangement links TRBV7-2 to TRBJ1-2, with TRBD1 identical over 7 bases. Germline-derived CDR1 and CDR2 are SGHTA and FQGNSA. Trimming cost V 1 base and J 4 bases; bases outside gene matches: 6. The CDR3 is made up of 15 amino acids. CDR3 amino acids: CASSLGRGQVYGYTF. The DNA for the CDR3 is TGTGCCAGCAGCTTAGGAAGGGGGCAAGTCTATGGCTACACCTTC.

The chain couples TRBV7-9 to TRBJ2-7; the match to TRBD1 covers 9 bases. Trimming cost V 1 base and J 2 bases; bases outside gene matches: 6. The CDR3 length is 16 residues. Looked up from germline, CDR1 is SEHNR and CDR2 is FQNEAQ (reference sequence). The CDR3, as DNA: TGTGCCAGCAGCTTAGGGGTGGGACAGGGTGCCTACGAGCAGTACTTC. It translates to CASSLGVGQGAYEQYF. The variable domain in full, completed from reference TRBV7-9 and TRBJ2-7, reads DTGVSQNPRHKITKRGQNVTFRCDPISEHNRLYWYRQTLGQGPEFLTYFQNEAQLEKSRLLSDRFSAERPKGSFSTLEIQRTEQGDSAMYLCASSLGVGQGAYEQYFGPGTRLTVT.

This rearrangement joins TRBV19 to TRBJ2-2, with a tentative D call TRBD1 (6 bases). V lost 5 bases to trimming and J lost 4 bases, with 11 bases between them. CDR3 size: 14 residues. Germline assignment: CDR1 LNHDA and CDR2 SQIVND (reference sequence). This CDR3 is CASSVQGFTGELFF. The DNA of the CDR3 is TGTGCCAGTAGTGTACAGGGATTCACCGGGGAGCTGTTTTTT.

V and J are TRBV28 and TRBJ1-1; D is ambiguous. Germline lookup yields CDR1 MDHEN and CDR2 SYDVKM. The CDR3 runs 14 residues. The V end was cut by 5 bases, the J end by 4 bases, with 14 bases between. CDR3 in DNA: TGTGCCAGCAGTGGTCCAGGTGAGGTCACTGAAGCTTTCTTT. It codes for CASSGPGEVTEAFF.

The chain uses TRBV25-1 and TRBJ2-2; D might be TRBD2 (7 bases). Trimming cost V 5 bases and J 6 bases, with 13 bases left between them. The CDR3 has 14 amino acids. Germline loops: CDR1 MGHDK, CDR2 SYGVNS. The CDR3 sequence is CASSPPGGPGELFF. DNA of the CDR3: TGTGCCAGCAGTCCCCCCGGGGGGCCCGGGGAGCTGTTTTTT.

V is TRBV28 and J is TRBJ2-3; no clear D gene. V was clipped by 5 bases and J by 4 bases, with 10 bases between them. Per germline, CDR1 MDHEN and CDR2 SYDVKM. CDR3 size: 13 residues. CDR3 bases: TGTGCCAGCAGTGTCCATAGGGCAGATACGCAGTATTTT. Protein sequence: CASSVHRADTQYF.

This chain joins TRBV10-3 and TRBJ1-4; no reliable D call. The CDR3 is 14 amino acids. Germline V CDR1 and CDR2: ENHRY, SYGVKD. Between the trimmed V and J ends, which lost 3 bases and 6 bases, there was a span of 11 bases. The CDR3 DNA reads TGTGCCATCAGTGAATCTAGGCTCCATGAAAAACTGTTTTTT. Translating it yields CAISESRLHEKLFF.

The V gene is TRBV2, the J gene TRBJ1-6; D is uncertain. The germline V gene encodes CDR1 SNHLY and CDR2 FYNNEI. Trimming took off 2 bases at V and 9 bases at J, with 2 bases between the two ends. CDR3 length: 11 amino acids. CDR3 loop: CASSERSPLHF. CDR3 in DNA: TGTGCCAGCAGTGAACGTTCACCCCTCCACTTT.

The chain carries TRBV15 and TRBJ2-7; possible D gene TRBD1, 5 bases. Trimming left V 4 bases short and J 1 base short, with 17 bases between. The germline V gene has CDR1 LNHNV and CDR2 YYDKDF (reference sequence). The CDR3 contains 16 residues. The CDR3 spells CATSNEVAGSSYEQYF. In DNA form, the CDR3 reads TGTGCCACCAGCAACGAAGTTGCAGGGTCGTCCTACGAGCAGTACTTC.

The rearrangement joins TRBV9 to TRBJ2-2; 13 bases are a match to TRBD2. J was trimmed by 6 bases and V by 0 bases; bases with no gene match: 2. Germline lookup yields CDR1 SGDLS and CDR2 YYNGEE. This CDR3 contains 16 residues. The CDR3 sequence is CASSVETSGGAGELFF. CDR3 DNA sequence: TGTGCCAGCAGCGTAGAAACTAGCGGGGGGGCCGGGGAGCTGTTTTTT.

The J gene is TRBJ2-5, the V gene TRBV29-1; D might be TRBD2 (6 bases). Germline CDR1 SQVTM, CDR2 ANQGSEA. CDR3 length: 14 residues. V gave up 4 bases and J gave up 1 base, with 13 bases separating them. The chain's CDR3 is CSVGAGPFQETQYF. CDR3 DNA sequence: TGCAGCGTTGGGGCGGGACCCTTCCAAGAGACCCAGTACTTC.

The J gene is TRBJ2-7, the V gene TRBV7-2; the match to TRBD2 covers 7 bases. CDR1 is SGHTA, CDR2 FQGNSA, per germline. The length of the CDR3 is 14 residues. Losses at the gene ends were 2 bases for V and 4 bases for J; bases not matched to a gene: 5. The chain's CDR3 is CASSLRAGEYEQYF. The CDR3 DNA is TGTGCCAGCAGCTTAAGGGCGGGGGAATACGAGCAGTACTTC.

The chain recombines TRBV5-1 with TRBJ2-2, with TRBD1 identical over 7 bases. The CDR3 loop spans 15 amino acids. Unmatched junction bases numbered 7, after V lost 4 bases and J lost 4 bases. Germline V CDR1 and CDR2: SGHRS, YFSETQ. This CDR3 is CASSPQGRGTGELFF. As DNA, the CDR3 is TGCGCCAGCAGCCCACAGGGGAGAGGCACCGGGGAGCTGTTTTTT.

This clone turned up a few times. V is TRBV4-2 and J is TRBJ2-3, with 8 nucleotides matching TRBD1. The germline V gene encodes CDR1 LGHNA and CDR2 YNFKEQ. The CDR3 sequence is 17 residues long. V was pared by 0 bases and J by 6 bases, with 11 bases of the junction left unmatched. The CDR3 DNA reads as TGTGCCAGCAGCCAAGATGATGGTAGACAGGGGATTGATACGCAGTATTTT. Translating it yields CASSQDDGRQGIDTQYF.

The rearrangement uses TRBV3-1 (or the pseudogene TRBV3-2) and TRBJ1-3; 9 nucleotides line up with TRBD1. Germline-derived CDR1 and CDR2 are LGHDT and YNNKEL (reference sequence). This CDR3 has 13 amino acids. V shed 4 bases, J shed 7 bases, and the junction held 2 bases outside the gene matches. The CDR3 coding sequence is TGTGCCAGCAGCCTCGGACAGGGGAACACCATATATTTT. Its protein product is CASSLGQGNTIYF.

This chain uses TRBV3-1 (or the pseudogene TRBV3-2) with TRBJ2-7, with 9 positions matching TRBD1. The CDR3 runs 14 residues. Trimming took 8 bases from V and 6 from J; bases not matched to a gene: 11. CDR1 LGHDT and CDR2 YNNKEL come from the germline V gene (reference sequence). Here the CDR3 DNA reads TGTGCCAGCGGAGACCGGGACAGGGTAAGCGAGCAGTACTTC. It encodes CASGDRDRVSEQYF.

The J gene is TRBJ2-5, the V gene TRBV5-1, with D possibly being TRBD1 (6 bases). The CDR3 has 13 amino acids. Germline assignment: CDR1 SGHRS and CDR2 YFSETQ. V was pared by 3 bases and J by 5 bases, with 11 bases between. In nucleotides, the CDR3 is TGCGCCAGCAGCTACCAGGGGCAGGAGACCCAGTACTTC. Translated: CASSYQGQETQYF. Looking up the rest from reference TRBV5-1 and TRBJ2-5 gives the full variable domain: KAGVTQTPRYLIKTRGQQVTLSCSPISGHRSVSWYQQTPGQGLQFLFEYFSETQRNKGNFPGRFSGRQFSNSRSEMNVSTLELGDSALYLCASSYQGQETQYFGPGTRLLVL.

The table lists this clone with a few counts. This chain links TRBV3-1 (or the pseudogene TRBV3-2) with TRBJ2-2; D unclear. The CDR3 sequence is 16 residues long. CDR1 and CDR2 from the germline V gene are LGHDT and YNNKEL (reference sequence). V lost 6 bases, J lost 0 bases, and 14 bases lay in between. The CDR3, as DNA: TGTGCCAGCAGACATACTCGGGCTGCGAACACCGGGGAGCTGTTTTTT. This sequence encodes CASRHTRAANTGELFF.

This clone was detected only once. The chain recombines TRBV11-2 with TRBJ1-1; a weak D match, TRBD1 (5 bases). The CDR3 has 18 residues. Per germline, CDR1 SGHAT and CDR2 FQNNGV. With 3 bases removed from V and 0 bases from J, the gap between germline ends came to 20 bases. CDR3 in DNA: TGTGCCAGCAGCTTGTTTGGGACCGGGTTTTCTATGAACACTGAAGCTTTCTTT. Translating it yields CASSLFGTGFSMNTEAFF.

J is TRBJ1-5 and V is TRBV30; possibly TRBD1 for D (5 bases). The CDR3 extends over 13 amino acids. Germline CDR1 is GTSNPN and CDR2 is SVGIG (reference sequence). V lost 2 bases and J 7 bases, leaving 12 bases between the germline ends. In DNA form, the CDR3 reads TGTGCCTGGAGTACGGGGGTACGCCAGCCCCAGCATTTT. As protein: CAWSTGVRQPQHF. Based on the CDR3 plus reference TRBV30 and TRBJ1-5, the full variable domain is SQTIHQWPATLVQPVGSPLSLECTVEGTSNPNLYWYRQAAGRGLQLLFYSVGIGQISSEVPQNLSASRPQDRQFILSSKKLLLSDSGFYLCAWSTGVRQPQHFGDGTRLSIL.

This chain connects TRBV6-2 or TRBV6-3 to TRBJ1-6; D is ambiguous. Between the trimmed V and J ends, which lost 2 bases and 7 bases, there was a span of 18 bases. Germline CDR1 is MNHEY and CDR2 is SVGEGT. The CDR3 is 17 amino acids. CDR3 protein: CASSYPLAGVWNSPLHF. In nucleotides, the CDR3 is TGTGCCAGCAGTTACCCTCTAGCCGGGGTTTGGAATTCACCCCTCCACTTT.

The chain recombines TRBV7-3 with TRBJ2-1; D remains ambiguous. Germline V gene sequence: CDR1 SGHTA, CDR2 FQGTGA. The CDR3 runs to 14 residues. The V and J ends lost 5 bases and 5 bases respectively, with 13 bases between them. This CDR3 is CASSPPGSNNEQFF. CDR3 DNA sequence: TGTGCCAGCAGCCCTCCCGGGTCAAACAATGAGCAGTTCTTC.

The CDR3 spells CSVEPAGGPYEQFF. DNA of the CDR3: TGCAGCGTTGAACCCGCCGGGGGGCCGTATGAGCAGTTCTTC. This chain links TRBV29-1 with TRBJ2-1; perhaps TRBD2 as D (7 bases). CDR3 size: 14 residues. Trimming left V 2 bases short and J 8 bases short, with 16 bases between. Germline V gene sequence: CDR1 SQVTM, CDR2 ANQGSEA.

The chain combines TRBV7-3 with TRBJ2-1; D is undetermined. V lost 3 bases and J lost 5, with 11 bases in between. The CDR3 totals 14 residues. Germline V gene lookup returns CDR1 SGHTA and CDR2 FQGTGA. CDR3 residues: CASSFEDLHNEQFF. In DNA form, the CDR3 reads TGTGCCAGCAGCTTCGAGGACCTCCACAATGAGCAGTTCTTC.